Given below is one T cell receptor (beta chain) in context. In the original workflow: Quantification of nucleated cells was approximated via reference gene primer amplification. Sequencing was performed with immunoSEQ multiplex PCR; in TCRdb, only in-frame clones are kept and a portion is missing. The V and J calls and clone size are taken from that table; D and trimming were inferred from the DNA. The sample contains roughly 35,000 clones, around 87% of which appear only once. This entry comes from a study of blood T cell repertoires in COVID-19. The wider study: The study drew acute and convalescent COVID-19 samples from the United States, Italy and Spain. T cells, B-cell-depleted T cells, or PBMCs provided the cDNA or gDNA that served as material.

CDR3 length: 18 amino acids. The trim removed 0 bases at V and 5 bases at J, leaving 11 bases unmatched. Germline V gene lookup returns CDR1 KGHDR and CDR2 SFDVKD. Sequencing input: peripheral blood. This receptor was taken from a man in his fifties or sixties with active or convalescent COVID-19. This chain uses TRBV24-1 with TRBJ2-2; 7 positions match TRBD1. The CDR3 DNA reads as TGTGCCACCAGTGATTTGTATGGGAAGACAGGGCAGACCGGGGAGCTGTTTTTT. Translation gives CATSDLYGKTGQTGELFF.